What follows describes a single TCR beta chain. The data are from a study of blood T cells in healthy people across ages. A J-beta primer mix and a sample-barcoded 5' primer were used in a second PCR of about 6 to 12 cycles. TCRdb reanalysed the 5' RACE reads using MiXCR and keeps one entry per CDR3 protein. Of about 700,000 distinct CDR3 sequences in the sample, 32% were seen once. CDR1 and CDR2 from the germline V gene are LGHNA and YSLEER. This CDR3 has 16 amino acids. Sequenced material: blood. This rearrangement joins TRBV4-3 to TRBJ2-4; 7 bases agree with TRBD2. Near its end, the DNA agrees better with TRBJ2-5, so the J call may be wrong. The sequence was collected from a woman older than 75 in good health. For the CDR3, the DNA is TGCGCCAGCAGCCAAGATGGCGGGGGACTTCAAGAGACCCAGTACTTC. Translated: CASSQDGGGLQETQYF.